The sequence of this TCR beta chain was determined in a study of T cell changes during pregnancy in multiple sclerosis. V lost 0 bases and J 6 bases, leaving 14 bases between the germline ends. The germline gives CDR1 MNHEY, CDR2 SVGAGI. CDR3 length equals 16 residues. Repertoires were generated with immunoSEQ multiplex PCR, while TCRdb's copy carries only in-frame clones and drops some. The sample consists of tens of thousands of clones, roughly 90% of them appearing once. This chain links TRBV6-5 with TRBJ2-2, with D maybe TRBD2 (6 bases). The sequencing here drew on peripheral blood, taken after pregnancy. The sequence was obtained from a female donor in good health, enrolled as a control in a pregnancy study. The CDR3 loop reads CASSYSGGPRPGELFF. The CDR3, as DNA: TGTGCCAGCAGTTACTCGGGGGGACCTCGCCCCGGGGAGCTGTTTTTT.